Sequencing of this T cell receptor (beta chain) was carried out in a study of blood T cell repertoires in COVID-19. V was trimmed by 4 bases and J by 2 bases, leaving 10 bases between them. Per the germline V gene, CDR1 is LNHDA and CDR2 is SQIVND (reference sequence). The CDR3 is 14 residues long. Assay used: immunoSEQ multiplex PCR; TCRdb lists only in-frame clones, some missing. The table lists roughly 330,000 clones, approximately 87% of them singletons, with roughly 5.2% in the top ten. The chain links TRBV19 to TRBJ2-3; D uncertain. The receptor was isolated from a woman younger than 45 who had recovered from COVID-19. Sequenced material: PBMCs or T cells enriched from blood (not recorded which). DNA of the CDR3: TGTGCCAGTAGTACCCCCCGGTACACAGATACGCAGTATTTT. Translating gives CASSTPRYTDTQYF.